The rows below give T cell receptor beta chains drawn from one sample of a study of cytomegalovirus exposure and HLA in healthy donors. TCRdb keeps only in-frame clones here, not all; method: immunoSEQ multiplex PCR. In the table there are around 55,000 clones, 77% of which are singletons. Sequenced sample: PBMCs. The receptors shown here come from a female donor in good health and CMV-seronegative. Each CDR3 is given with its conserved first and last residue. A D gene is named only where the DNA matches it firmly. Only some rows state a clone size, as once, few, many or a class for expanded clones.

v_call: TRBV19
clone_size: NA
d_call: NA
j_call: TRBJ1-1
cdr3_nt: TGTGCCAGTAGTATTACGGGAGACACTGAAGCTTTCTTT
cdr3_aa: CASSITGDTEAFF

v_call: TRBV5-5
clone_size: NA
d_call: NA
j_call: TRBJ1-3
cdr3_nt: TGTGCCAGCAGCGGCTTCGGAGACACCATATATTTT
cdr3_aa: CASSGFGDTIYF

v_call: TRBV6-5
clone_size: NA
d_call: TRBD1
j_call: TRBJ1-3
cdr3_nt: TGTGCCAGCAGTATCCGGGACAGGGAGAAAGTATATTTT
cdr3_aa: CASSIRDREKVYF

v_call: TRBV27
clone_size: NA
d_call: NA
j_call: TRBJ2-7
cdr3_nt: TGTGCCAGCAGTTTATTAGGCGGAAGTTATTACGAGCAGTACTTC
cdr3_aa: CASSLLGGSYYEQYF

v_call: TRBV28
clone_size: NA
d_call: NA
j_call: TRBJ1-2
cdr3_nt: TGTGCCAGTGCCTCTCTCCCCCGCGCAGGCGGCTACACCTTC
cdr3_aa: CASASLPRAGGYTF

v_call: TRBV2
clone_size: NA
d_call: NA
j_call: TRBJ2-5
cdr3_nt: TGTGCCAGCAGTGAGGTACGGGGCCAAGAGACCCAGTACTTC
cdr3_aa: CASSEVRGQETQYF

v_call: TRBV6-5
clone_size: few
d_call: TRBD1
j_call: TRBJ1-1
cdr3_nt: TGTGCCAGCAGTTACACAGGGGAGGCTGAAGCTTTCTTT
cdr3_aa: CASSYTGEAEAFF

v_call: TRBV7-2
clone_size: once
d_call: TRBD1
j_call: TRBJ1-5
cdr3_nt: TGTGCCAGCAGCTTAGGGACAGGTTGGCAGCCCCAGCATTTT
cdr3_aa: CASSLGTGWQPQHF

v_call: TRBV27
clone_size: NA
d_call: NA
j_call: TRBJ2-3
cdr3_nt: TGTGCCAGTCGCATAGGGGCGTCCGTTTCCACAGATACGCAGTATTTT
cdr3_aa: CASRIGASVSTDTQYF

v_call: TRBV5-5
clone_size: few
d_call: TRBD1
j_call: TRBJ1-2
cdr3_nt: TGTGCCAGCAGCTGGGGACAGGTGAACTATGGCTACACCTTC
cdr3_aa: CASSWGQVNYGYTF

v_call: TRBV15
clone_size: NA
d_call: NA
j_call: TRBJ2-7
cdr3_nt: TGTGCCACCAGCAGAGATTACCCCTTGGCACACGAGCAGTACTTC
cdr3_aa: CATSRDYPLAHEQYF

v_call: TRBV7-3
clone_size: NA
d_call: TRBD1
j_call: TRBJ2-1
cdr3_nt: TGTGCCAGCAGCTTGGGACAGCTGAATGAGCAGTTCTTC
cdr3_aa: CASSLGQLNEQFF

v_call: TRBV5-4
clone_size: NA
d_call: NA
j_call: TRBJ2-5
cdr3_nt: TGTGCCAGCAACTTGGGTAGCGAGAAAGAGACCCAGTACTTC
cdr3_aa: CASNLGSEKETQYF

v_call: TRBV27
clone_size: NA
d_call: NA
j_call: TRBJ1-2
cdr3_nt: TGTGCCAGCCCCTTGGGGCAGCTCTATGGCTACACCTTC
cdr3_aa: CASPLGQLYGYTF

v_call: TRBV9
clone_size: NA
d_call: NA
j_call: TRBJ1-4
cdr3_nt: TGTGCCAGCAGCGAGCAGACAGCAACTAATGAAAAACTGTTTTTT
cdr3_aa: CASSEQTATNEKLFF

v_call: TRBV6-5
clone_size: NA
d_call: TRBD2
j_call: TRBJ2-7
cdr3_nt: TGTGCCACCGGGAGGAGGGAGCAGTACTTC
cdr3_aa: CATGRREQYF

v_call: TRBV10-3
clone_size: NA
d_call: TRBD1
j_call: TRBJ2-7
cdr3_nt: TGTGCCATCAGTGAGTCTTTAGGGGGACAGGCCACCTACGAGCAGTACTTC
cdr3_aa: CAISESLGGQATYEQYF

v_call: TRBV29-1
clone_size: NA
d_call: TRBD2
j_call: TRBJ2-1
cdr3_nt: TGCAGCGTTGAAGGGCGGGAGGACTACAATGAGCAGTTCTTC
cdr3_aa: CSVEGREDYNEQFF

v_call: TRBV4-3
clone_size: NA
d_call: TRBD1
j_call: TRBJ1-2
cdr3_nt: TGCGCCAGCAGCCAGAGGACAGGCGGCCTCTATGGCTACACCTTC
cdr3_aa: CASSQRTGGLYGYTF

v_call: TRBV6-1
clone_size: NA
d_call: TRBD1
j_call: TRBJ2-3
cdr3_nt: TGTGCCAGCAGTGGGACAGGGGGAGATACGCAGTATTTT
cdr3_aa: CASSGTGGDTQYF

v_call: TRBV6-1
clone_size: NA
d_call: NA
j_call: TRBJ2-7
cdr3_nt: TGTGCCAGCACAATAGCAGGGGCCTTGTCCTACGAGCAGTACTTC
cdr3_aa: CASTIAGALSYEQYF

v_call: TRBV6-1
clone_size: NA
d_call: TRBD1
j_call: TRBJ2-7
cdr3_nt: TGTGCCAGCGGGGGACAGGGCTACGAGCAGTACTTC
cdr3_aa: CASGGQGYEQYF

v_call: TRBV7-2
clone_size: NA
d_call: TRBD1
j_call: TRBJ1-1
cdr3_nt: TGTGCCAGCAGCGACCTCAGGGGGCTCGGGACTGAAGCTTTCTTT
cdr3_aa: CASSDLRGLGTEAFF

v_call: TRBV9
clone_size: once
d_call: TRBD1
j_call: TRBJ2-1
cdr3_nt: TGTGCCAGCAGCAATAACAGGGGCAACAATGAGCAGTTCTTC
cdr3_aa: CASSNNRGNNEQFF

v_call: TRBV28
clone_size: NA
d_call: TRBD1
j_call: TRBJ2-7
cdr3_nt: TGTGCCAGCAGTTCCCCGGGACAGCTGCCCTACGAGCAGTACTTC
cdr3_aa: CASSSPGQLPYEQYF

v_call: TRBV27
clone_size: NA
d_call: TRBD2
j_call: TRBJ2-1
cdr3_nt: TGTGCCAGCAGTTTAGAAAGGTGGGGACTAGGGAGCAATGAGCAGTTCTTC
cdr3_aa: CASSLERWGLGSNEQFF

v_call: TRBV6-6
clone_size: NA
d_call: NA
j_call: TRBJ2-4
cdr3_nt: TGTGCCAGCAGTTACACGGTCACAGGTGGAGACATTCAGTACTTC
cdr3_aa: CASSYTVTGGDIQYF

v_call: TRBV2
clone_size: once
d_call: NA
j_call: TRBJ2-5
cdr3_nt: TGTGCCAGCAGCAAAGCCGGGGTACAAGAGACCCAGTACTTC
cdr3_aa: CASSKAGVQETQYF

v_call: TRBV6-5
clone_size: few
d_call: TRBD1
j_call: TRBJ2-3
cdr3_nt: TGTGCCAGCAGTTACGGAGGGGGACAGGGGGAAGATACGCAGTATTTT
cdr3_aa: CASSYGGGQGEDTQYF